Listed here are 23 T cell receptor beta chains from one sample, sequenced in a study of shared clonotypes between healthy human individuals. The protocol was immunoSEQ multiplex PCR, while the TCRdb copy is restricted to in-frame clones and leaves out a portion. The sample lists 2 million to 2.5 million clones, 80% to 95% occurring once. Sequencing was carried out using naive CD4+ T cells from PBMCs. Documented subset: CD45RA+ positively selected. The receptors shown here come from a man between 18 and 35 years old in good health. Some clones in this sample may be carry-over from other donors' samples.

The gene calls are TRBV28 and TRBJ1-3; TRBD1 might be the D (5 bases). The CDR3 extends over 17 amino acids. The germline V gene encodes CDR1 MDHEN and CDR2 SYDVKM. Trimming removed 4 bases from V and 4 bases from J, with 20 bases in between. As DNA, the CDR3 is TGTGCCAGCAGTTCCCGCGGGGCAGGCCTAGCGGGAAACACCATATATTTT. Its translation: CASSSRGAGLAGNTIYF.

Worth noting for this clone: In the same sample, other DNA sequences code for this CDR3. CDR3 nucleotide sequence: TGCAGCGTTGAGCGGGGGAGCACAGATACGCAGTATTTT. This gives the protein CSVERGSTDTQYF. The gene calls are TRBV29-1 and TRBJ2-3; 7 bases agree with TRBD2. Germline V gives CDR1 SQVTM, CDR2 ANQGSEA. V dropped 3 bases and J dropped 0; count of bases not matched to a gene: 0. This CDR3 contains 13 residues.

As concerns this clone: Other DNA sequences within the sample encode an identical CDR3. The chain carries TRBV2 and TRBJ1-1; no definite D call. The CDR3 has 13 amino acids. Trimming shortened V by 5 bases and J by 1 base, and 8 bases separated the two germline ends. Germline V CDR1 and CDR2: SNHLY, FYNNEI. In DNA form, the CDR3 reads TGTGCCAGCAGTAGAGACCAGAACACTGAAGCTTTCTTT. This translates into CASSRDQNTEAFF.

This rearrangement joins TRBV7-8 to TRBJ1-2; D ambiguous. The length of the CDR3 is 13 residues. V was clipped by 0 bases and J by 8 bases, with 10 bases between them. The germline V gene encodes CDR1 SGHVS and CDR2 FQNEAQ. The CDR3 protein is CASSLAGFEGYTF. In DNA, the CDR3 is TGTGCCAGCAGCTTAGCAGGGTTTGAAGGCTACACCTTC.

V is TRBV5-1 and J is TRBJ2-3; TRBD2 might be the D (6 bases). The CDR3 has 14 amino acids. V lost 6 bases and J 3 bases, leaving 14 bases between the germline ends. Per the germline V gene, CDR1 is SGHRS and CDR2 is YFSETQ. CDR3 nucleotides: TGCGCCAGCACCGGAGGGCCGGGGACAGATACGCAGTATTTT. This encodes CASTGGPGTDTQYF.

This clone was observed once. V is TRBV7-6 and J is TRBJ2-7, with D perhaps TRBD1 or TRBD2 (5 bases each). The CDR3 runs 12 residues. The V end lost 5 bases, the J end lost 9 bases, and 14 bases lay between the germline ends. The V gene's germline CDR1 is SGHVS and CDR2 FNYEAQ. CDR3 sequence reads: CASSVGTGRQYF. In DNA form, the CDR3 reads TGTGCCAGCAGCGTTGGGACCGGAAGGCAGTACTTC.

V is TRBV28 and J is TRBJ2-2, with D perhaps matching TRBD2 (5 bases). Trimming pared 2 bases from V and 4 bases from J, leaving 17 bases between. Germline CDR1 and CDR2: MDHEN and SYDVKM. The CDR3 runs to 17 residues. The CDR3 sequence: CASSLGGTSSLTGELFF. DNA of the CDR3: TGTGCCAGCAGTTTAGGAGGCACCTCCTCCCTCACCGGGGAGCTGTTTTTT.

J is TRBJ1-3 and V is TRBV9, with D uncertain. CDR3 size: 20 residues. The ends were cut back, 4 bases at V and 1 base at J, with 27 bases in the middle. The germline V gene has CDR1 SGDLS and CDR2 YYNGEE. In DNA, the CDR3 is TGTGCCAGCAGCCCCCGCGGCAAGAACGTTAATGCGGGGTCTGGAAACACCATATATTTT. This codes for CASSPRGKNVNAGSGNTIYF.

The chain links TRBV6-5 to TRBJ2-7; D might be TRBD1 or TRBD2, each matching 5 bases. Germline CDR1 reads MNHEY; CDR2 reads SVGAGI. The CDR3 runs to 13 residues. V lost 0 bases and J 12 bases, leaving 15 bases between the germline ends. CDR3 loop: CASSYSSGTAVYF. For the CDR3, the DNA is TGTGCCAGCAGTTACTCTTCCGGGACCGCTGTGTACTTC.

This clone appeared a few times. This rearrangement joins TRBV7-9 to TRBJ2-1; D might be TRBD1 or TRBD2, each matching 5 bases. Germline lookup yields CDR1 SEHNR and CDR2 FQNEAQ (reference sequence). This CDR3 has 13 amino acids. Trimming cost V 5 bases and J 9 bases, with 14 bases left between them. The CDR3 region is CASSPPIGGEQFF. In DNA form, the CDR3 reads TGTGCCAGCAGCCCCCCTATTGGGGGTGAGCAGTTCTTC.

V is TRBV6-5 and J is TRBJ1-3; D remains unclear. Looked up from germline, CDR1 is MNHEY and CDR2 is SVGAGI. The CDR3 has 15 residues. The germline V and J ends were trimmed by 6 bases and 0 bases, with 12 bases remaining between them. The CDR3 spells CASSPVSNSGNTIYF. CDR3 bases: TGTGCCAGCAGCCCCGTCTCAAACTCTGGAAACACCATATATTTT.

The count of this clone is one. The chain combines TRBV2 with TRBJ2-7; D not resolved. The CDR3 sequence is 13 residues long. Germline loops: CDR1 SNHLY, CDR2 FYNNEI. Trimming took off 4 bases at V and 6 bases at J, with 13 bases between the two ends. CDR3 loop: CASSGSPTGEQYF. CDR3 bases: TGTGCCAGCAGTGGCAGTCCCACGGGCGAGCAGTACTTC.

V usage is TRBV28 and J usage is TRBJ1-5; 7 bases map to TRBD1. The CDR3 has 15 amino acids. The J segment lost 6 bases and the V segment lost 2 bases, leaving 7 bases of the junction unmatched. Per germline, CDR1 MDHEN and CDR2 SYDVKM. The CDR3 DNA reads TGTGCCAGCAGTTTAAGCGCAAGGGACAGTCAGCCCCAGCATTTT. Its translation is CASSLSARDSQPQHF. Full variable domain (rest looked up from reference TRBV28 and TRBJ1-5): DVKVTQSSRYLVKRTGEKVFLECVQDMDHENMFWYRQDPGLGLRLIYFSYDVKMKEKGDIPEGYSVSREKKERFSLILESASTNQTSMYLCASSLSARDSQPQHFGDGTRLSIL.

This chain joins TRBV27 and TRBJ1-4; tentative D call: TRBD1 (6 bases). This CDR3 has 16 residues. Germline values: CDR1 MNHEY, CDR2 SMNVEV (reference sequence). Trimming cost V 6 bases and J 2 bases, with 16 bases left between them. The CDR3 DNA reads TGTGCCAGCAGGGTCACGAAGGGGGTTACTAATGAAAAACTGTTTTTT. Translating it yields CASRVTKGVTNEKLFF.

The rearrangement links TRBV30 to TRBJ2-1; D perhaps matches TRBD1 (6 bases). The V and J ends lost 0 bases and 3 bases respectively, with 12 bases between them. Germline V gene sequence: CDR1 GTSNPN, CDR2 SVGIG (reference sequence). The CDR3 consists of 15 residues. CDR3 coding DNA: TGTGCCTGGAGTGTTAGGGGGAGTCTCTACAATGAGCAGTTCTTC. Amino acids: CAWSVRGSLYNEQFF.

The chain joins TRBV6-6 to TRBJ2-7; 9 nucleotides align to TRBD2. V shed 5 bases, J shed 0 bases, and the junction held 5 bases outside the gene matches. Germline V gene sequence: CDR1 MNHNY, CDR2 SVGAGI (reference sequence). CDR3 length equals 15 residues. The CDR3 protein is CASSGLATNSYEQYF. The DNA of the CDR3 is TGTGCCAGCAGTGGACTAGCGACGAACTCCTACGAGCAGTACTTC.

CDR3 bases: TGTGCCAGCGGAAACAGGGGGGACTATGGCTACACCTTC. It translates to CASGNRGDYGYTF. The chain couples TRBV6-1 to TRBJ1-2, with 8 bases matching TRBD1. In germline, CDR1 is MNHNS, CDR2 SASEGT. V shed 8 bases, J shed 3 bases, and the junction held 5 bases outside the gene matches. The CDR3 runs 13 residues.

V usage is TRBV19 and J usage is TRBJ1-5, with 7 positions matching TRBD1. The CDR3 totals 14 residues. CDR1 is LNHDA, CDR2 SQIVND, per germline (reference sequence). V shed 4 bases and J 5 bases; nucleotides not matched to a gene: 5. CDR3 coding DNA: TGTGCCAGTAGTAAACGGACAGGAGATCAGCCCCAGCATTTT. The encoded protein is CASSKRTGDQPQHF.

Only a few counts were recorded for this clone. This chain connects TRBV5-4 to TRBJ2-5, with 7 bases lining up with TRBD2. The germline V gene has CDR1 SGHNT and CDR2 YYREEE (reference sequence). After removal of 0 bases from V and 1 base from J, the junction contained 3 bases not matched to a gene. This CDR3 is built from 15 residues. This CDR3 reads CASSLGGGPQETQYF. CDR3 coding DNA: TGTGCCAGCAGCTTGGGCGGGGGACCCCAAGAGACCCAGTACTTC.

J is TRBJ2-3 and V is TRBV4-3, with 9 nucleotides matching TRBD1. J gave up 4 bases and V 0 bases, and 14 bases lay outside the gene matches. CDR1 is LGHNA, CDR2 YSLEER, per germline. The CDR3 consists of 19 residues. CDR3 loop: CASSQDHPGTGFGADTQYF. The CDR3 DNA reads TGCGCCAGCAGCCAAGATCATCCTGGGACAGGGTTTGGTGCAGATACGCAGTATTTT.

The chain is built from TRBV29-1 and TRBJ1-1; D is unclear. Trimming left V 5 bases short and J 0 bases short, with 16 bases between. CDR1 is SQVTM and CDR2 is ANQGSEA in the germline V gene. The CDR3 sequence is 15 residues long. The CDR3 is CSVLPADFLNTEAFF. In nucleotides, the CDR3 is TGCAGCGTTCTACCCGCCGACTTTTTGAACACTGAAGCTTTCTTT.

This chain connects TRBV29-1 to TRBJ2-2; TRBD1 aligns across 9 bases. Germline CDR1 reads SQVTM; CDR2 reads ANQGSEA. The CDR3 covers 15 residues. V was pared by 3 bases and J by 3 bases, with 5 bases of the junction left unmatched. The chain's CDR3 is CSVDQTGGHTGELFF. The CDR3 DNA follows: TGCAGCGTTGACCAGACAGGGGGGCACACCGGGGAGCTGTTTTTT.

With respect to this clone: Distinct nucleotide sequences in the sample also encode this CDR3. V is TRBV11-2 and J is TRBJ1-4; the D gene is possibly TRBD1 (5 bases). The CDR3 runs to 15 residues. Per germline, CDR1 SGHAT and CDR2 FQNNGV. V was cut by 1 base and J by 2 bases, with 8 bases left in between. CDR3 DNA sequence: TGTGCCAGCAGCTTAGGAGGGGCGACTAATGAAAAACTGTTTTTT. Protein: CASSLGGATNEKLFF.